In this sample, the clone carrying this T cell receptor beta chain turned up a few times. Its target is not known. The ends were cut back, 5 bases at V and 5 bases at J, with 30 bases in the middle. Germline CDR1 reads MDHEN; CDR2 reads SYDVKM. The CDR3 contains 19 residues. These data are taken from a study of beta chain features in type 1 diabetes. Study context: Over all samples combined, over 85,000,000 sorted cells were examined.

Expressed TCRB transcripts got sequenced, as all isolated RNA was reverse transcribed. The assay was immunoSEQ multiplex PCR, and TCRdb's table has in-frame clones only and misses some. The sample lists some 350,000 clones; about 14% were seen once. Study-wide points: Moderately but significantly shorter TCRB CDR3s were found in Type 1 diabetes patients in all four CD4+ subsets.

This chain joins TRBV28 and TRBJ2-5; D is possibly TRBD1 (5 bases). Sequencing used naive CD4+ T cells from blood. This clonotype was obtained from a woman aged 18-29 years with type 1 diabetes. The CDR3 sequence: CASSRSLRPSGRVLETQYF. The CDR3 DNA reads as TGTGCCAGCAGTCGCAGTTTAAGGCCCTCGGGCAGGGTACTTGAGACCCAGTACTTC.